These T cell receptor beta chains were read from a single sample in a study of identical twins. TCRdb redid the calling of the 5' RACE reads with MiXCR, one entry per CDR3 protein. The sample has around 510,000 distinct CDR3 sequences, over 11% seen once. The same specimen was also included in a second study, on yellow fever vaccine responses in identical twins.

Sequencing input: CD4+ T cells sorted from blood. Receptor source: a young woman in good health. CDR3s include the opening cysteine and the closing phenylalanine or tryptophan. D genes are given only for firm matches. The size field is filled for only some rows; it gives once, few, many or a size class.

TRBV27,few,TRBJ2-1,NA,CASSSPGGVSYNEQFF,TGTGCCAGCAGCTCCCCCGGTGGGGTTTCCTACAATGAGCAGTTCTTC
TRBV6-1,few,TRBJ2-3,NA,CASRMTDSTDTQYF,TGTGCCAGCAGAATGACAGATAGCACAGATACGCAGTATTTT
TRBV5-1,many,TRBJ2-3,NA,CASSQGGGSDTQYF,TGCGCCAGCAGCCAGGGGGGCGGTTCGGATACGCAGTATTTT
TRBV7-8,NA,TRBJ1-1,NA,CASSIIQGNTEAFF,TGTGCCAGCAGTATAATTCAGGGGAACACTGAAGCTTTCTTT
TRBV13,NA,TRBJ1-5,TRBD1,CASRKTGENQPQHF,TGTGCCAGCAGAAAGACAGGGGAAAATCAGCCCCAGCATTTT
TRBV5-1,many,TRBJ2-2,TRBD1,CASSPGQGGTGELFF,TGCGCCAGCAGCCCGGGACAGGGTGGCACCGGGGAGCTGTTTTTT
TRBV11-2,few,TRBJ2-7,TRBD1,CASSLSGQVDLFVEQYF,TGTGCCAGCAGCTTATCTGGACAGGTCGATCTGTTCGTGGAGCAGTACTTC
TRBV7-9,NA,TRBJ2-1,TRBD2,CASSLRDYHNEQFF,TGTGCCAGCAGCCTCCGGGACTACCACAATGAGCAGTTCTTC
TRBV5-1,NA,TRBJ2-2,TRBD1,CASSLEGTANTGELFF,TGCGCCAGCAGCTTGGAGGGGACAGCGAACACCGGGGAGCTGTTTTTT
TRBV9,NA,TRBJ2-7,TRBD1,CASSVAAGTGWAEQYF,TGTGCCAGCAGCGTAGCTGCTGGGACAGGGTGGGCCGAGCAGTACTTC
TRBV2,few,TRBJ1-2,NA,CASSDGRGYGYTF,TGTGCCAGCAGTGATGGTAGAGGATATGGCTACACCTTC
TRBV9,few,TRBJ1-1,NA,CASSVAGGKTEAFF,TGTGCCAGCAGCGTAGCGGGGGGAAAGACTGAAGCTTTCTTT
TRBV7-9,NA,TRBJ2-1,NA,CASSFHGKGGNEQFF,TGTGCCAGCAGCTTTCACGGAAAGGGTGGGAATGAGCAGTTCTTC
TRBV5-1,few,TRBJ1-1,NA,CASSQHTIQATEAFF,TGCGCCAGCAGCCAACACACTATCCAGGCGACTGAAGCTTTCTTT
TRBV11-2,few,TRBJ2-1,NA,CASSPGGGGLLNEQFF,TGTGCCAGCAGCCCCGGAGGGGGGGGACTCTTGAATGAGCAGTTCTTC
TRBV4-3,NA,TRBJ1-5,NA,CASSQDAGASNQPQHF,TGCGCCAGCAGCCAAGATGCCGGGGCCAGCAATCAGCCCCAGCATTTT
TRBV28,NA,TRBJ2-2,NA,CASSLLARELFF,TGTGCCAGCAGTTTATTGGCCCGGGAGCTGTTTTTT
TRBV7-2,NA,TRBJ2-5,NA,CASSPYMGETQYF,TGTGCCAGCAGCCCTTACATGGGGGAGACCCAGTACTTC
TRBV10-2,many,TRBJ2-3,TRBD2,CASRSGLGGDTQYF,TGCGCCAGCAGGTCGGGACTAGGTGGAGATACGCAGTATTTT
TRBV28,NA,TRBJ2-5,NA,CASSPTRQGGGETQYF,TGTGCCAGCAGCCCCACCCGACAGGGAGGAGGGGAGACCCAGTACTTC
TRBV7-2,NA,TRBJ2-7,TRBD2,CASSAAGGIGQYF,TGTGCCAGCAGCGCAGCGGGAGGGATTGGGCAGTACTTC
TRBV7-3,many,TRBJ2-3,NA,CASSLISGGVDTQYF,TGTGCCAGCAGCTTAATATCCGGGGGCGTAGATACGCAGTATTTT
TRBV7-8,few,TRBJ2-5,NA,CASSLRVGETQYF,TGTGCCAGCAGCTTAAGGGTTGGGGAGACCCAGTACTTC
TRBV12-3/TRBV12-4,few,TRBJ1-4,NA,CASSPSGGLEKLFF,TGTGCCAGCAGTCCATCCGGGGGTCTTGAAAAACTGTTTTTT
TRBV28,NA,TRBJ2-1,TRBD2,CASYRRAGGINEQFF,TGTGCCAGCTACCGAAGGGCGGGGGGAATCAATGAGCAGTTCTTC
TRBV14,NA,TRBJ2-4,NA,CASSPSGGRNIQYF,TGTGCCAGCAGCCCGAGTGGTGGGCGAAACATTCAGTACTTC
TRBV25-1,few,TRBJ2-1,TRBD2,CASSDPGGDSYNEQFF,TGTGCCAGCAGTGACCCGGGAGGGGACTCCTACAATGAGCAGTTCTTC
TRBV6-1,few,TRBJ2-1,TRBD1,CASSEVGTGRDEQFF,TGTGCCAGCAGTGAAGTGGGGACAGGGAGAGATGAGCAGTTCTTC
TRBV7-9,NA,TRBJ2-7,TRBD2,CASSALAGAPSYEQYF,TGTGCCAGCAGCGCACTAGCGGGAGCGCCTTCCTACGAGCAGTACTTC
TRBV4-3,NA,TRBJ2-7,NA,CASSQDYSPYEQYF,TGCGCCAGCAGCCAAGATTACAGCCCCTACGAGCAGTACTTC
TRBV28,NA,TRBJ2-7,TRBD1,CASSSRDRVSYEQYF,TGTGCCAGCAGCAGCCGGGACAGGGTCTCCTACGAGCAGTACTTC
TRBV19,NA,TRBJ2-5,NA,CASSIRGEKTQYF,TGTGCCAGTAGTATACGAGGGGAAAAGACCCAGTACTTC
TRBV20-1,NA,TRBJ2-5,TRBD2,CSAMTSGGAGQETQYF,TGCAGTGCCATGACTAGCGGGGGGGCTGGGCAAGAGACCCAGTACTTC
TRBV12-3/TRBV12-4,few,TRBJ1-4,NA,CASSLVVGQGKEKLFF,TGTGCCAGCAGTTTGGTGGTGGGGCAGGGGAAGGAAAAACTGTTTTTT
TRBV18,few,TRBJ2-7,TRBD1,CASSPGTGVTSEQYF,TGTGCCAGCTCACCGGGGACAGGGGTGACGAGCGAGCAGTACTTC
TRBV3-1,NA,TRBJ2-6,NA,CASSQGAGSGANVLTF,TGTGCCAGCAGCCAAGGGGCAGGGTCTGGGGCCAACGTCCTGACTTTC
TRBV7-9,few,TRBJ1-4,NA,CASSFGGRSNEKLFF,TGTGCCAGCAGCTTCGGGGGCAGGTCGAATGAAAAACTGTTTTTT
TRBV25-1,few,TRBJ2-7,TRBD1,CASSPRDRENGEQYF,TGTGCCAGCAGTCCCCGGGACAGGGAAAACGGCGAGCAGTACTTC
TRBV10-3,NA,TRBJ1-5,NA,CAIRDRRLSELNQPQHF,TGTGCCATCAGAGACCGGCGCTTATCAGAACTAAATCAGCCCCAGCATTTT
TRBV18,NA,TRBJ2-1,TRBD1,CASLGQGKYNEQFF,TGTGCCAGCTTGGGACAGGGGAAATACAATGAGCAGTTCTTC
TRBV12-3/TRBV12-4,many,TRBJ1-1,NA,CASSLLGEAFF,TGTGCCAGCAGCTTATTAGGGGAAGCTTTCTTT